Following are 19 T cell receptor beta chains from one sample sequenced in a study of T cell responses to AZD1222 COVID-19 vaccine. The repertoire was sequenced with immunoSEQ multiplex PCR; TCRdb's copy has only in-frame clones and lacks some. The repertoire includes approximately 100,000 clones, around 84% of them detected once, and approximately 1.3% sits in the top ten. Sequencing was performed on peripheral blood, taken on day 0 of AZD1222 vaccination. The receptors were gathered from an adult in good health.

The V call is TRBV5-1, the J call TRBJ2-6; the D is unclear. Per germline, CDR1 SGHRS and CDR2 YFSETQ. This CDR3 has 17 residues. V gave up 4 bases and J gave up 0 bases, with 14 bases separating them. The CDR3 sequence is CASSPYMGSSGANVLTF. The CDR3 bases are TGCGCCAGCAGCCCCTACATGGGATCCTCTGGGGCCAACGTCCTGACTTTC.

This chain's CDR3 is CASKGTEAFF. For the CDR3, the DNA is TGTGCCAGCAAGGGGACTGAAGCTTTCTTT. The chain employs TRBV9 and TRBJ1-1, with D possibly matching TRBD1 (5 bases). The germline V gene has CDR1 SGDLS and CDR2 YYNGEE. The V end lost 6 bases, the J end lost 5 bases, and 5 bases lay between the germline ends. The CDR3 consists of 10 residues.

The chain recombines TRBV19 with TRBJ2-7; either TRBD1 or TRBD2 may supply D (5 bases each). Trimming stripped 7 bases from V and 0 bases from J, with 10 bases between. Per germline, CDR1 LNHDA and CDR2 SQIVND (reference sequence). The CDR3 runs 13 residues. The CDR3 DNA sequence: TGTGCCAGTATGGGGGAACCCTCCTACGAGCAGTACTTC. Translation gives CASMGEPSYEQYF. Full variable domain (remainder filled in from reference TRBV19 and TRBJ2-7): DGGITQSPKYLFRKEGQNVTLSCEQNLNHDAMYWYRQDPGQGLRLIYYSQIVNDFQKGDIAEGYSVSREKKESFPLTVTSAQKNPTAFYLCASMGEPSYEQYFGPGTRLTVT.

The rearrangement uses TRBV11-2 and TRBJ2-3; D remains unclear. V lost 2 bases and J lost 6, with 12 bases in between. CDR3 length equals 14 residues. Germline assignment: CDR1 SGHAT and CDR2 FQNNGV. Here the CDR3 DNA reads TGTGCCAGCAGCTTATACTCAGGACCCGATACGCAGTATTTT. Residues: CASSLYSGPDTQYF.

This chain links TRBV5-6 with TRBJ1-2; tentative D call: TRBD1 (6 bases). The CDR3 consists of 15 residues. Germline V gives CDR1 SGHDT, CDR2 YYEEEE. The V and J ends lost 1 base and 2 bases respectively, with 12 bases between them. The CDR3, as DNA: TGTGCCAGCAGCTTGTGGGGGGCTAGGAACTATGGCTACACCTTC. It specifies CASSLWGARNYGYTF.

The chain joins TRBV5-8 to TRBJ1-1; D ambiguous. This CDR3 contains 13 residues. V was cut by 2 bases and J by 8 bases, with 13 bases left in between. CDR1 and CDR2 (germline): SGHTS, YDEGEE. CDR3 in amino acids: CASSFPGPREAFF. CDR3 bases: TGTGCCAGCAGCTTCCCAGGTCCGCGGGAAGCTTTCTTT.

The chain has TRBV19 and TRBJ1-5; tentatively, D is TRBD1 (5 bases). Germline CDR1 is LNHDA and CDR2 is SQIVND (reference sequence). V was shortened by 2 bases and J by 5 bases, with 13 bases between the two germline ends. The CDR3 is made up of 15 amino acids. CDR3 nucleotide sequence: TGTGCCAGTAGTATAAAGACGAGGGGAGATCAGCCCCAGCATTTT. Protein sequence: CASSIKTRGDQPQHF.

The V and J genes are TRBV14 and TRBJ1-5; no firm D call. Germline-derived CDR1 and CDR2 are SGHDN and FVKESK. The CDR3 is made up of 13 amino acids. Deletions cut 1 base from V and 4 bases from J, with 5 bases between. The CDR3 region has the DNA TGTGCCAGCAGCCAAGGAGGGAATCAGCCCCAGCATTTT. Translating gives CASSQGGNQPQHF.

The V gene is TRBV4-1, the J gene TRBJ2-3; D might be TRBD2 (5 bases). V lost 1 base and J 0 bases, leaving 14 bases between the germline ends. The V gene's germline CDR1 is MGHRA and CDR2 YSYEKL. This CDR3 spans 17 amino acids. CDR3 in amino acids: CASSQVRLAPSTDTQYF. The CDR3 DNA follows: TGCGCCAGCAGCCAAGTGAGGCTAGCACCTAGCACAGATACGCAGTATTTT.

The chain combines TRBV4-3 with TRBJ1-4; D unresolved. Per the germline V gene, CDR1 is LGHNA and CDR2 is YSLEER. The CDR3 is made up of 14 amino acids. V lost 0 bases and J lost 7, with 9 bases in between. CDR3 bases: TGCGCCAGCAGCCAAGAAGTGAGCAGTGAAAAACTGTTTTTT. Translating gives CASSQEVSSEKLFF.

CDR3 protein: CASSPADDTQYF. The CDR3 DNA is TGTGCCAGCAGTCCGGCGGACGATACGCAGTATTTT. This chain uses TRBV6-2 or TRBV6-3 with TRBJ2-3; the D is unclear. The V end lost 5 bases, the J end lost 6 bases, and 9 bases lay between the germline ends. In germline, CDR1 is MNHEY, CDR2 SVGEGT. The CDR3 is made up of 12 amino acids.

This rearrangement joins TRBV28 to TRBJ2-3; 8 bases map to TRBD1. Losses at the gene ends were 5 bases for V and 1 base for J; bases not matched to a gene: 8. CDR1 and CDR2 (germline): MDHEN, SYDVKM. The CDR3 covers 16 residues. The CDR3 nucleotides are TGTGCCAGCAGTCCCTCCGACAGGGGAGGCACAGATACGCAGTATTTT. Its translation is CASSPSDRGGTDTQYF.

The chain has TRBV12-5 and TRBJ1-1, with a tentative D call TRBD1 (5 bases). The CDR3 extends over 16 amino acids. CDR1 is LGHNT and CDR2 is FRNRAP in the germline V gene. The V end lost 2 bases, the J end lost 4 bases, and 17 bases lay between the germline ends. The CDR3 protein is CASGLRVGGLGTEAFF. The DNA for the CDR3 is TGTGCTAGTGGTTTGAGAGTCGGGGGTTTGGGCACTGAAGCTTTCTTT. The variable domain in full, completed from reference TRBV12-5 and TRBJ1-1, reads DARVTQTPRHKVTEMGQEVTMRCQPILGHNTVFWYRQTMMQGLELLAYFRNRAPLDDSGMPKDRFSAEMPDATLATLKIQPSEPRDSAVYFCASGLRVGGLGTEAFFGQGTRLTVV.

This sequence joins TRBV28 and TRBJ2-6; D might be TRBD1 (6 bases). CDR1 and CDR2 (germline): MDHEN, SYDVKM. The CDR3 length is 17 residues. The V gene lost 7 bases and the J gene lost 0 bases, with 16 bases spanning the gap. CDR3 nucleotide sequence: TGTGCCAGCACTACTGAGGGGGTCGGCTCTGGGGCCAACGTCCTGACTTTC. This sequence encodes CASTTEGVGSGANVLTF.

V gene TRBV28 combines with J gene TRBJ2-3; 8 bases match TRBD2. The CDR3 covers 15 residues. Per germline, CDR1 MDHEN and CDR2 SYDVKM. V lost 2 bases, J lost 6 bases, and 7 bases stayed unmatched. The CDR3 DNA follows: TGTGCCAGCAGTTTAAGGAGCGGGAGAGGCGATACGCAGTATTTT. This codes for CASSLRSGRGDTQYF.

This sequence joins TRBV11-2 and TRBJ1-2; no clear D. Trimming pared 1 base from V and 0 bases from J, leaving 12 bases between. Germline lookup yields CDR1 SGHAT and CDR2 FQNNGV. The CDR3 has 16 residues. The CDR3, as DNA: TGTGCCAGCAGCTTAGGTCGCAGGATTACTAACTATGGCTACACCTTC. As protein: CASSLGRRITNYGYTF.

The chain links TRBV5-4 to TRBJ2-1, with D perhaps matching TRBD2 (6 bases). The CDR3 runs to 15 residues. Germline loops: CDR1 SGHNT, CDR2 YYREEE (reference sequence). The ends were cut back, 1 base at V and 0 bases at J, with 8 bases in the middle. CDR3 sequence reads: CASSLPGVSYNEQFF. CDR3 sequence (DNA): TGTGCCAGCAGCTTGCCGGGGGTCTCCTACAATGAGCAGTTCTTC.

Written as DNA, the CDR3 is TGTGCCAGCAGTGACGACAGGGTGGCCGGGGAGCTGTTTTTT. Residues: CASSDDRVAGELFF. The chain is built from TRBV6-1 and TRBJ2-2, with 7 bases that match TRBD1. J lost 6 bases, V lost 3 bases, and 4 bases had no gene match. Germline V gives CDR1 MNHNS, CDR2 SASEGT. The CDR3 sequence is 14 residues long.

In this sample, this clone turned up once. The CDR3, as DNA: TGTGCCAGTAGTATAGACAGGGGTCAGCCCCAGCATTTT. It translates to CASSIDRGQPQHF. The chain links TRBV19 to TRBJ1-5; the D gene is possibly TRBD1 (6 bases). Germline CDR1 and CDR2: LNHDA and SQIVND (reference sequence). The CDR3 sequence is 13 residues long. The germline V and J ends were trimmed by 0 bases and 6 bases, with 6 bases remaining between them.